The rows below give T cell receptor beta chains drawn from one sample of a study of shared clonotypes between healthy human individuals. Here immunoSEQ multiplex PCR was the method, and the copy in TCRdb shows in-frame clones only, minus some. The sample yields approximately 940,000 clones, less than 85% seen once. The sample consisted of memory CD4+ T cells sorted from blood. These receptors were obtained from a man aged 18-30 years in good health. CDR3s include the opening cysteine and the closing phenylalanine or tryptophan. A D gene is named only where the DNA matches it firmly. The size of a clone is reported for some rows only, either as once, few or many, or as a class for expanded clones.

d_call: TRBD1
v_call: TRBV10-3
j_call: TRBJ2-1
clone_size: .
cdr3_nt: TGTGCCACCTTCGGGACAGAATACAATGAGCAGTTCTTC
cdr3_aa: CATFGTEYNEQFF

d_call: .
v_call: TRBV21-1
j_call: TRBJ1-3
clone_size: once
cdr3_nt: TGTGCCAGCAGCAAAGGGTCACCCGCCTCACGAAACACCATATATTTT
cdr3_aa: CASSKGSPASRNTIYF

d_call: .
v_call: TRBV19
j_call: TRBJ1-4
clone_size: .
cdr3_nt: TGTGCCAGTAGTAGACAGAAAACTTTCGCAACTAATGAAAAACTGTTTTTT
cdr3_aa: CASSRQKTFATNEKLFF

d_call: .
v_call: TRBV4-3
j_call: TRBJ1-6
clone_size: .
cdr3_nt: TGCGCCAGCAGCCAAGATGGTGGGGACCGTAATTCACCCCTCCACTTT
cdr3_aa: CASSQDGGDRNSPLHF

d_call: .
v_call: TRBV7-8
j_call: TRBJ2-1
clone_size: .
cdr3_nt: TGTGCCAGCAGCTTAGGCCAGGGAACCGCCTACAATGAGCAGTTCTTC
cdr3_aa: CASSLGQGTAYNEQFF

d_call: TRBD1
v_call: TRBV2
j_call: TRBJ2-5
clone_size: many
cdr3_nt: TGTGCCAGCAGTGAAGTGATAGGGGGCGAGACCCAGTACTTC
cdr3_aa: CASSEVIGGETQYF

d_call: TRBD2
v_call: TRBV7-2
j_call: TRBJ2-7
clone_size: .
cdr3_nt: TGTGCCAGCAGCTCAACTAGCGGGCTCTACGAGCAGTACTTC
cdr3_aa: CASSSTSGLYEQYF

d_call: TRBD1
v_call: TRBV23-1
j_call: TRBJ1-1
clone_size: .
cdr3_nt: TGCGCCAGCAGTCAATCAGGGACAGGGGGCGAAAGCACTGAAGCTTTCTTT
cdr3_aa: CASSQSGTGGESTEAFF

d_call: .
v_call: TRBV4-1
j_call: TRBJ2-7
clone_size: .
cdr3_nt: TGCGCCAGCAGCCAGAAAGGGGAAACGGGGGAGCAGTACTTC
cdr3_aa: CASSQKGETGEQYF

d_call: TRBD1
v_call: TRBV7-7
j_call: TRBJ1-4
clone_size: once
cdr3_nt: TGTGCTAGCAGCCCGGGACAGGGTGCTAATGAAAAACTGTTTTTT
cdr3_aa: CASSPGQGANEKLFF

d_call: TRBD2
v_call: TRBV2
j_call: TRBJ2-1
clone_size: few
cdr3_nt: TGTGCCAGCAGTATACTAGCGGGAGGGTCCTACAATGAGCAGTTCTTC
cdr3_aa: CASSILAGGSYNEQFF

d_call: .
v_call: TRBV4-1
j_call: TRBJ1-5
clone_size: .
cdr3_nt: TGCGCCAGCAGCCAAGGGGCTGGGCGGACCCCTTTTGGGCAGCCCCAGCATTTT
cdr3_aa: CASSQGAGRTPFGQPQHF

d_call: .
v_call: TRBV18
j_call: TRBJ1-5
clone_size: .
cdr3_nt: TGTGCCAGCTCACCAGGAAATCAGGGCAATCAGCCCCAGCATTTT
cdr3_aa: CASSPGNQGNQPQHF

d_call: .
v_call: TRBV6-5
j_call: TRBJ1-1
clone_size: .
cdr3_nt: TGTGCCAGCAGTTACGAAAGGGGTACTGAAGCTTTCTTT
cdr3_aa: CASSYERGTEAFF

d_call: TRBD1
v_call: TRBV5-4
j_call: TRBJ2-5
clone_size: .
cdr3_nt: TGTGCCAGCAGCTTCCCGACAGGGCGCGGGGAGACCCAGTACTTC
cdr3_aa: CASSFPTGRGETQYF

d_call: .
v_call: TRBV7-8
j_call: TRBJ1-2
clone_size: few
cdr3_nt: TGTGCCAGCAGCTTACTCAGGCTTAGCTATGGCTACACCTTC
cdr3_aa: CASSLLRLSYGYTF

d_call: TRBD2
v_call: TRBV11-3
j_call: TRBJ2-1
clone_size: .
cdr3_nt: TGTGCCAGCAGCGGGACTAGCGGGAGGGCCGGCAACAATGAGCAGTTCTTC
cdr3_aa: CASSGTSGRAGNNEQFF

d_call: .
v_call: TRBV7-2
j_call: TRBJ2-7
clone_size: .
cdr3_nt: TGTGCCAGCAGCGCTCACTACGAGCAGTACTTC
cdr3_aa: CASSAHYEQYF

d_call: .
v_call: TRBV28
j_call: TRBJ1-5
clone_size: .
cdr3_nt: TGTGCCAGCAGCCGGGGGGGGGCTAGCAATCAGCCCCAGCATTTT
cdr3_aa: CASSRGGASNQPQHF

d_call: TRBD2
v_call: TRBV7-2
j_call: TRBJ2-5
clone_size: .
cdr3_nt: TGTGCCAGCAGCTTCCAAGCGGCTAGCGGGAGTCGGCAAGAGACCCAGTACTTC
cdr3_aa: CASSFQAASGSRQETQYF

d_call: .
v_call: TRBV18
j_call: TRBJ2-7
clone_size: .
cdr3_nt: TGTGCCAGCTCACCGAGGGGACTGCCCTACGAGCAGTACTTC
cdr3_aa: CASSPRGLPYEQYF

d_call: .
v_call: TRBV5-1
j_call: TRBJ1-6
clone_size: once
cdr3_nt: TGCGCCAGCAGCTCCCTAAGCAGGGACAATTCACCCCTCCACTTT
cdr3_aa: CASSSLSRDNSPLHF

d_call: TRBD1
v_call: TRBV10-3
j_call: TRBJ2-3
clone_size: .
cdr3_nt: TGTGCCATCTGGGGTGGACAGGGGGCAGATACGCAGTATTTT
cdr3_aa: CAIWGGQGADTQYF

d_call: .
v_call: TRBV19
j_call: TRBJ1-5
clone_size: .
cdr3_nt: TGTGCCAGTAATGTGAATAGCAATCAGCCCCAGCATTTT
cdr3_aa: CASNVNSNQPQHF

d_call: .
v_call: TRBV5-1
j_call: TRBJ2-7
clone_size: many
cdr3_nt: TGCGCCAGCAGCTTGGAGCCAGGTTTGGCCGAGCAGTACTTC
cdr3_aa: CASSLEPGLAEQYF

d_call: .
v_call: TRBV5-5
j_call: TRBJ2-7
clone_size: .
cdr3_nt: TGTGCCAGCAGCCACCGGAATGGCTACGAGCAGTACTTC
cdr3_aa: CASSHRNGYEQYF

d_call: .
v_call: TRBV19
j_call: TRBJ2-7
clone_size: .
cdr3_nt: TGTGCCAGTAAAAACTCTGGGTCCTACGAGCAGTACTTC
cdr3_aa: CASKNSGSYEQYF

d_call: TRBD1
v_call: TRBV7-2
j_call: TRBJ1-1
clone_size: .
cdr3_nt: TGTGCCAGCAGCTTAGCGTGGACAGGAGGTGAAGCTTTCTTT
cdr3_aa: CASSLAWTGGEAFF

d_call: .
v_call: TRBV5-6
j_call: TRBJ1-6
clone_size: .
cdr3_nt: TGTGCCAGCAGCTTCGGTGTCGGGAATTCACCCCTCCACTTT
cdr3_aa: CASSFGVGNSPLHF

d_call: TRBD1
v_call: TRBV10-2
j_call: TRBJ2-1
clone_size: few
cdr3_nt: TGCGCCAGCACCTTGGGACAGGGTAAAGGCAATGAGCAGTTCTTC
cdr3_aa: CASTLGQGKGNEQFF